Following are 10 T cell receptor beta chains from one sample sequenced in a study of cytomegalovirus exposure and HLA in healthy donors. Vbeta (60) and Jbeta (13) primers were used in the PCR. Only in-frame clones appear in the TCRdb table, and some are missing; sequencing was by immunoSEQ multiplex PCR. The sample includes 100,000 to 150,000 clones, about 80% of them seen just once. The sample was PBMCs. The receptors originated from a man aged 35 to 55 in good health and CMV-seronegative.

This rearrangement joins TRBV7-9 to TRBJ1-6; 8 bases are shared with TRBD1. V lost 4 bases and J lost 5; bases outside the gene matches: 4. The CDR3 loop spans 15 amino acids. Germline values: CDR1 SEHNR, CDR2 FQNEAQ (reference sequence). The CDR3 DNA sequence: TGTGCCAGCAGCTCAGGGGGCTCGGATAATTCACCCCTCCACTTT. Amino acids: CASSSGGSDNSPLHF. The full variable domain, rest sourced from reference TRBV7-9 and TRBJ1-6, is DTGVSQNPRHKITKRGQNVTFRCDPISEHNRLYWYRQTLGQGPEFLTYFQNEAQLEKSRLLSDRFSAERPKGSFSTLEIQRTEQGDSAMYLCASSSGGSDNSPLHFGNGTRLTVT.

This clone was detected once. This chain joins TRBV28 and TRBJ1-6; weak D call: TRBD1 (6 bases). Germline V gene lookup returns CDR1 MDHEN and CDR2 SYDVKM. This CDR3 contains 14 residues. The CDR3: CAGQSGTPNSPLHF. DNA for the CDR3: TGTGCAGGCCAGTCGGGGACACCGAATTCACCCCTCCACTTT.

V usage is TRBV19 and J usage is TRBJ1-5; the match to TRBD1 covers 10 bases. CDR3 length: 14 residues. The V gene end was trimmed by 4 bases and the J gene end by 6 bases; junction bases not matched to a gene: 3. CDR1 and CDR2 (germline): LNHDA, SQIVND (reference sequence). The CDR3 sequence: CASSRQGAVQPQHF. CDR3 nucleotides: TGTGCCAGTAGTAGACAGGGGGCAGTTCAGCCCCAGCATTTT.

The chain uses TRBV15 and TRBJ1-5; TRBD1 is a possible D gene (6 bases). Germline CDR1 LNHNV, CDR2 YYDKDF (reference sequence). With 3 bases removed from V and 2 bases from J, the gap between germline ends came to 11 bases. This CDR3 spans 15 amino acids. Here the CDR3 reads CATSSRGKGNQPQHF. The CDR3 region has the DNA TGTGCCACCAGCAGTAGGGGGAAGGGCAATCAGCCCCAGCATTTT.

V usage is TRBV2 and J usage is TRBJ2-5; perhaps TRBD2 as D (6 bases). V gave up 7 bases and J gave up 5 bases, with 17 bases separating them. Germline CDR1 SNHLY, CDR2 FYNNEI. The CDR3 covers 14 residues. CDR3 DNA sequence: TGTGCCAGCAATCCGGGACGGGGGAGGGAGACCCAGTACTTC. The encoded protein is CASNPGRGRETQYF.

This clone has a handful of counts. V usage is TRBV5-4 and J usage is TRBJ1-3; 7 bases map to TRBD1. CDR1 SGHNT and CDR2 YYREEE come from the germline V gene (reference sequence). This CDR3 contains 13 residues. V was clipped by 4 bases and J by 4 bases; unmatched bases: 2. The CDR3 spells CASSPDRGNTIYF. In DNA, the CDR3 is TGTGCCAGCAGCCCGGACAGGGGAAACACCATATATTTT.

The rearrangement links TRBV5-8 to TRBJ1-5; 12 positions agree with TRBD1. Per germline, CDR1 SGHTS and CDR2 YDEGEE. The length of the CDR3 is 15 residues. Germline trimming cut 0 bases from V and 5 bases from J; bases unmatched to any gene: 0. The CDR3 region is CASSLGDRGHQPQHF. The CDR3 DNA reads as TGTGCCAGCAGCTTGGGGGACAGGGGGCATCAGCCCCAGCATTTT.

CDR3 loop: CASSQTSLFDEQYF. The CDR3 DNA sequence: TGCGCCAGCAGCCAAACAAGTTTATTTGACGAGCAGTACTTC. The chain links TRBV4-1 to TRBJ2-7; D gene unclear. Germline values: CDR1 MGHRA, CDR2 YSYEKL. The CDR3 sequence is 14 residues long. Between the trimmed V and J ends, which lost 2 bases and 5 bases, there was a span of 13 bases.

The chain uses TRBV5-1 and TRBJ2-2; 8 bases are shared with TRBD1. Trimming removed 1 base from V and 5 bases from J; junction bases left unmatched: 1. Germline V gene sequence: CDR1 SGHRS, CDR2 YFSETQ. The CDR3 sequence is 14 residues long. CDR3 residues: CASSLTGGTGELFF. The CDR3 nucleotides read TGCGCCAGCAGCTTGACAGGGGGAACCGGGGAGCTGTTTTTT.

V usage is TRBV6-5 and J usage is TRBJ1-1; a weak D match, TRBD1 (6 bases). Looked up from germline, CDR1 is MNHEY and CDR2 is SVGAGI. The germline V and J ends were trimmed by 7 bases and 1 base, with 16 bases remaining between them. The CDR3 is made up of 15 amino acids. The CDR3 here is CASTPQGRGNTEAFF. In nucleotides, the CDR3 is TGTGCCAGCACCCCACAGGGCAGGGGGAACACTGAAGCTTTCTTT.